The entry below describes one T cell receptor beta chain. The CDR3 spans 13 residues. Germline V gives CDR1 MNHEY, CDR2 SVGAGI. V lost 0 bases, J lost 6 bases, and 6 bases lay in between. The data were obtained in a study of blood T cell repertoires in COVID-19. Study information: Both acute and convalescent COVID-19 samples were obtained from the United States, Italy and Spain. Nucleic acid was either cDNA or gDNA, and it came from T cells, B-cell-depleted T cells, or PBMCs.

Source study methods: Amplification with reference gene primers provided the estimates of nucleated cell counts. The protocol was immunoSEQ multiplex PCR, while the TCRdb copy is restricted to in-frame clones and leaves out a portion. V, J and clone size derive from that table, while D and trimming were established from the DNA sequence. The sample carries a few hundred thousand clones, roughly nine tenths recorded once. The source material was peripheral blood. V gene TRBV6-5 combines with J gene TRBJ2-1; no clear D gene. The sequence derives from a man in his sixties with acute or convalescent COVID-19. The CDR3 protein is CASSYSRVNEQFF. The CDR3 DNA is TGTGCCAGCAGTTACTCGAGAGTCAATGAGCAGTTCTTC.